This T cell receptor (beta chain) was sequenced during a study of breast tumors, draining lymph nodes, adjacent tissues. Overall study results and limits: Tumor repertoires ranked between lymph nodes and nontumor tissue in diversity, with V and J gene preferences.

Axillary draining lymph nodes of breast cancer patients supplied the node samples. Points on this clonotype: What it binds is not known.

Via MiXCR, TCRdb re-called the multiplex PCR reads, giving one row per CDR3 protein. The top ten hold about 1% of the sample, which has approximately 300,000 distinct CDR3 sequences, under 35% seen once. This TCR derives from a female donor with breast cancer. Some clones in this sample may be carry-over from other donors' samples. Sequenced input: axillary lymph node tissue.

CDR3 nucleotides: TGTGCCAGCAGTTTAGCCGGCGACTCCTACGAGCAGTACTTC. It translates to CASSLAGDSYEQYF. The chain is built from TRBV2 and TRBJ2-7, with D hard to call. The CDR3 is 14 residues long. The V gene lost 5 bases and the J gene lost 0 bases, with 11 bases spanning the gap. The germline CDR1 and CDR2 sequences are SNHLY and FYNNEI.